One and the same sample provided the 21 T cell receptor beta chains below, sequenced in a study of OX40 agonist ivuxolimab in advanced cancers. The table came from immunoSEQ multiplex PCR; TCRdb's copy has only in-frame clones and leaves some out. The sample shows under 85,000 clones, over 75% of them seen only once. This material consisted of CD4+ or CD8+ T cells sorted from blood, taken in a trial of the OX40 agonist ivuxolimab. The receptor source for this set is an adult with an advanced solid tumor such as melanoma, head and neck, liver or kidney cancer.

CDR3 sequence (DNA): TGTGCCAGCTCACCAAGCTACGCGGCCCGGAGCGAGCAGTACTTC. The encoded protein is CASSPSYAARSEQYF. The chain links TRBV18 to TRBJ2-7; no definite D call. The V end was cut by 2 bases, the J end by 6 bases, with 17 bases between. Germline values: CDR1 KGHSH, CDR2 LQKENI. The CDR3 totals 15 residues.

The chain employs TRBV5-4 and TRBJ2-3; 11 bases match TRBD2. Germline V gene data show CDR1 as SGHNT and CDR2 as YYREEE (reference sequence). The CDR3 sequence is 16 residues long. Trimming cost V 5 bases and J 3 bases; bases outside gene matches: 8. CDR3 sequence reads: CASRPGLAELTDTQYF. CDR3 DNA sequence: TGTGCCAGCAGGCCGGGACTAGCGGAACTAACAGATACGCAGTATTTT. Full variable domain (remainder filled in from reference TRBV5-4 and TRBJ2-3): ETGVTQSPTHLIKTRGQQVTLRCSSQSGHNTVSWYQQALGQGPQFIFQYYREEENGRGNFPPRFSGLQFPNYSSELNVNALELDDSALYLCASRPGLAELTDTQYFGPGTRLTVL.

V is TRBV11-2 and J is TRBJ2-3; TRBD1 matches 8 bases. Germline trimming cut 1 base from V and 2 bases from J; bases unmatched to any gene: 8. This CDR3 spans 17 amino acids. Germline-derived CDR1 and CDR2 are SGHAT and FQNNGV. The CDR3 spells CASSLVGQGALTDTQYF. The CDR3 DNA follows: TGTGCCAGCAGCTTAGTAGGCCAGGGGGCTCTCACAGATACGCAGTATTTT.

The chain has TRBV6-1 and TRBJ2-7, with TRBD1 as a possible D gene (5 bases). Per the germline V gene, CDR1 is MNHNS and CDR2 is SASEGT. With 3 bases removed from V and 6 bases from J, the gap between germline ends came to 9 bases. The CDR3 spans 12 residues. CDR3 sequence reads: CASSDRALEQYF. DNA of the CDR3: TGTGCCAGCAGTGACAGGGCCCTCGAGCAGTACTTC.

The chain couples TRBV5-1 to TRBJ2-6; 9 positions agree with TRBD1. The length of the CDR3 is 20 residues. After removal of 2 bases from V and 2 bases from J, the junction contained 14 bases not matched to a gene. Germline CDR1 is SGHRS and CDR2 is YFSETQ. This CDR3 reads CASSFYDTRQGVPGANVLTF. CDR3 bases: TGCGCCAGCAGCTTCTATGATACTAGACAGGGGGTACCTGGGGCCAACGTCCTGACTTTC. The complete variable domain, with remaining parts taken from reference TRBV5-1 and TRBJ2-6, reads KAGVTQTPRYLIKTRGQQVTLSCSPISGHRSVSWYQQTPGQGLQFLFEYFSETQRNKGNFPGRFSGRQFSNSRSEMNVSTLELGDSALYLCASSFYDTRQGVPGANVLTFGAGSRLTVL.

This chain links TRBV29-1 with TRBJ2-7, with 10 bases identical to TRBD1. The ends lost 5 bases at V and 5 bases at J; junction bases unmatched: 6. From germline, CDR1 is SQVTM and CDR2 ANQGSEA. The CDR3 sequence is 13 residues long. The chain's CDR3 is CSVLDRGLNEQYF. The DNA of the CDR3 is TGCAGCGTTCTCGACAGGGGGCTCAACGAGCAGTACTTC.

The chain uses TRBV19 and TRBJ2-7; weak D call: TRBD1 (5 bases). Germline lookup yields CDR1 LNHDA and CDR2 SQIVND (reference sequence). CDR3 size: 12 residues. Trimming pared 5 bases from V and 3 bases from J, leaving 8 bases between. CDR3 in DNA: TGTGCCAGTAGTGGTCAGGGCTACGAGCAGTACTTC. This codes for CASSGQGYEQYF.

V usage is TRBV18 and J usage is TRBJ1-2, with D maybe TRBD1 (5 bases). The V gene's germline CDR1 is KGHSH and CDR2 LQKENI. The V gene lost 2 bases and the J gene lost 0 bases, with 7 bases spanning the gap. This CDR3 is built from 14 residues. DNA for the CDR3: TGTGCCAGCTCACCAGGCAGGGCTAACTATGGCTACACCTTC. Translated: CASSPGRANYGYTF. Complete variable domain (other parts from reference TRBV18 and TRBJ1-2): NAGVMQNPRHLVRRRGQEARLRCSPMKGHSHVYWYRQLPEEGLKFMVYLQKENIIDESGMPKERFSAEFPKEGPSILRIQQVVRGDSAAYFCASSPGRANYGYTFGSGTRLTVV.

This chain links TRBV5-4 with TRBJ2-5, with 8 bases aligning to TRBD2. The CDR3 extends over 15 amino acids. V dropped 6 bases and J dropped 2; count of bases not matched to a gene: 9. Looked up from germline, CDR1 is SGHNT and CDR2 is YYREEE (reference sequence). The CDR3 is CASNRGGSGQETQYF. As DNA, the CDR3 is TGTGCCAGCAACCGGGGGGGCTCCGGGCAAGAGACCCAGTACTTC. Full variable domain (remainder filled in from reference TRBV5-4 and TRBJ2-5): ETGVTQSPTHLIKTRGQQVTLRCSSQSGHNTVSWYQQALGQGPQFIFQYYREEENGRGNFPPRFSGLQFPNYSSELNVNALELDDSALYLCASNRGGSGQETQYFGPGTRLLVL.

This clone is a singleton in its sample. V usage is TRBV10-3 and J usage is TRBJ1-2, with TRBD1 matching over 8 bases. This CDR3 region has 17 residues. Germline V gene data show CDR1 as ENHRY and CDR2 as SYGVKD. The trim removed 3 bases at V and 6 bases at J, leaving 15 bases unmatched. The DNA for the CDR3 is TGTGCCATCAGTGATAGTGATGGACAGGGAGGTTTGGATGGCTACACCTTC. Encoded protein: CAISDSDGQGGLDGYTF.

This chain links TRBV5-1 with TRBJ1-1, with 7 bases fitting TRBD1. Germline CDR1 and CDR2: SGHRS and YFSETQ. The junction had 17 bases not matched to a gene; V was cut back by 7 bases and J by 5 bases. CDR3 length: 16 amino acids. The CDR3 DNA reads as TGCGCCAGCCGACCCAGCCCAGGGGGGGTTGGGACTGAAGCTTTCTTT. Its protein is CASRPSPGGVGTEAFF.

The rearrangement uses TRBV28 and TRBJ2-3; 9 bases are a match to TRBD2. The germline V gene has CDR1 MDHEN and CDR2 SYDVKM. V shed 5 bases and J 5 bases; nucleotides not matched to a gene: 5. CDR3 length: 14 residues. This chain's CDR3 is CASSAGTSLDTQYF. The CDR3 bases are TGTGCCAGCAGTGCCGGGACTAGCCTAGATACGCAGTATTTT.

This chain connects TRBV29-1 to TRBJ2-2; tentative D call: TRBD2 (5 bases). The germline gives CDR1 SQVTM, CDR2 ANQGSEA. This CDR3 spans 14 amino acids. Deletions cut 6 bases from V and 8 bases from J, with 19 bases between. As DNA, the CDR3 is TGCAGCGTCTCAATGGTCAGCGGAGGAGGGGAGCTGTTTTTT. This encodes CSVSMVSGGGELFF.

The sample holds a few counts of this clone. The chain couples TRBV28 to TRBJ2-7; 8 bases match TRBD2. The CDR3 runs 16 residues. Per the germline V gene, CDR1 is MDHEN and CDR2 is SYDVKM. V was clipped by 4 bases and J by 3 bases; unmatched bases: 11. This chain's CDR3 is CASSSARAGVFYEQYF. As DNA, the CDR3 is TGTGCCAGCAGTTCAGCTAGAGCGGGAGTTTTCTACGAGCAGTACTTC.

The chain employs TRBV27 and TRBJ2-2; perhaps TRBD1 as D (6 bases). The CDR3 contains 17 residues. V was clipped by 3 bases and J by 0 bases, with 14 bases between them. Germline assignment: CDR1 MNHEY and CDR2 SMNVEV (reference sequence). The CDR3 coding sequence is TGTGCCAGCAGTTTGGACAGACCTCGCGCGAACACCGGGGAGCTGTTTTTT. This encodes CASSLDRPRANTGELFF.

A single count supports this clone. This chain links TRBV7-2 with TRBJ1-2; D possibly corresponds to TRBD1 (6 bases). CDR3 length: 17 residues. CDR1 and CDR2 from the germline V gene are SGHTA and FQGNSA. The V gene lost 4 bases and the J gene lost 8 bases, with 26 bases spanning the gap. CDR3 bases: TGTGCCAGCAGCTCACCCCTTAGTGGCAGGGGTGGGGTCGGCTACACCTTC. Residues: CASSSPLSGRGGVGYTF.

In this sample, this clone turned up once. The chain has TRBV2 and TRBJ2-5; 10 nucleotides align to TRBD2. Germline trimming cut 6 bases from V and 3 bases from J; bases unmatched to any gene: 4. The CDR3 runs to 14 residues. Per the germline V gene, CDR1 is SNHLY and CDR2 is FYNNEI. The CDR3 DNA reads TGTGCCAGCAGAAGGACTAGCGGAAAAGAGACCCAGTACTTC. The encoded protein is CASRRTSGKETQYF.

This clone was seen more than once but under ten times. The V call is TRBV6-1, the J call TRBJ2-1; 11 nucleotides match TRBD2. The trim removed 4 bases at V and 0 bases at J, leaving 14 bases unmatched. Per the germline V gene, CDR1 is MNHNS and CDR2 is SASEGT. This CDR3 comprises 20 residues. The CDR3 sequence: CASSGSTSGTTLSSYNEQFF. The CDR3, as DNA: TGTGCCAGCAGTGGATCGACTAGCGGGACAACCCTTAGCTCCTACAATGAGCAGTTCTTC.

The chain couples TRBV7-9 to TRBJ2-7; D remains unclear. Trimming cost V 0 bases and J 7 bases, with 10 bases left between them. This CDR3 has 13 residues. The germline V gene encodes CDR1 SEHNR and CDR2 FQNEAQ (reference sequence). CDR3 protein: CASSLAAAREQYF. DNA of the CDR3: TGTGCCAGCAGCTTAGCTGCTGCGAGGGAGCAGTACTTC.

The V and J genes are TRBV6-5 and TRBJ2-7, with D maybe TRBD2 (5 bases). V was clipped by 2 bases and J by 1 base, with 9 bases between them. The CDR3 runs 14 residues. Germline V gene lookup returns CDR1 MNHEY and CDR2 SVGAGI. CDR3 sequence (DNA): TGTGCCAGCAGTTACACTCCGGGGTCCTACGAGCAGTACTTC. Translation: CASSYTPGSYEQYF.

The V gene is TRBV18, the J gene TRBJ1-5; D is undetermined. V was clipped by 3 bases and J by 2 bases, with 11 bases between them. In germline, CDR1 is KGHSH, CDR2 LQKENI. The CDR3 consists of 15 residues. The CDR3 coding sequence is TGTGCCAGCTCACCGGCAGGTAGGGGCAATCAGCCCCAGCATTTT. It encodes CASSPAGRGNQPQHF.